This T cell receptor (beta chain) was recovered during a study of identical twins. Per the germline V gene, CDR1 is SEHNR and CDR2 is FQNEAQ (reference sequence). J lost 5 bases, V lost 8 bases, and 9 bases had no gene match. This CDR3 is 15 amino acids long. Addition of a universal primer site occurred through template switching, and cDNA carried unique molecular identifiers. MiXCR was run by TCRdb on the 5' RACE reads, yielding one entry per CDR3 protein. This table has some 900,000 distinct CDR3 sequences, about 12% appearing once. In its sample, this clonotype was seen a few times. The sample was also linked to a second study, of yellow fever vaccine responses in identical twins.

What was sequenced was PBMCs. This TCR derives from a woman aged 18 to 35 in good health. The V gene is TRBV7-9, the J gene TRBJ2-1; TRBD1 aligns across 10 bases. The CDR3 nucleotides read TGTGCCAGCTCCCGACAGGGGGCGGGGGACAATGAGCAGTTCTTC. Translation gives CASSRQGAGDNEQFF.